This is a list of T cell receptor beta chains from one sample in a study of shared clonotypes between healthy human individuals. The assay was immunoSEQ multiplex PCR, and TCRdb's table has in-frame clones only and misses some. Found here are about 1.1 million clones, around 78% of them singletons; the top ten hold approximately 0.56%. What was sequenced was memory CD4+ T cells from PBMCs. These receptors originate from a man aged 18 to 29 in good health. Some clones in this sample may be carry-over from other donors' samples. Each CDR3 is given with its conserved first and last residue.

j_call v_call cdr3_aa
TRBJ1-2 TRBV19 CASSIGAAYNYGYTF
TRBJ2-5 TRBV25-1 CASSSASGAGETQYF
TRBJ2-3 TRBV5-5 CASSDRLALSTDTQYF
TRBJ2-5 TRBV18 CASSPPSGQQETQYF
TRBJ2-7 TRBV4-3 CASSQGVIWREEPSYEQYF
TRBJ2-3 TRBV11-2 CASSPRLAVADTQYF
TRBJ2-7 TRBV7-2 CASSRSKLAGGSYEQYF
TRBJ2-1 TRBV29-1 CSVEKMTGALGGKQFF
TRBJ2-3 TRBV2 CASSGPLLWGDTQYF
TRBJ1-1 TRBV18 CASSLRREGRTEAFF
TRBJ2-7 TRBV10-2 CASSAVEIGEQYF